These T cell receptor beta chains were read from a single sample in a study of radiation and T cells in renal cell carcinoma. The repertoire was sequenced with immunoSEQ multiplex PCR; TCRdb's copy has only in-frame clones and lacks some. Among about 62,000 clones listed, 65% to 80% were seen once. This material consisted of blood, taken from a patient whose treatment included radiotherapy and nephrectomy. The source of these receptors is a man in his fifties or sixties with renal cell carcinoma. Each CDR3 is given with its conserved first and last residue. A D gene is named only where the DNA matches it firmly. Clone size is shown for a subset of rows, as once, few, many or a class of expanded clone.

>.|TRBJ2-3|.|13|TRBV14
CASSQDLTDTQYF
TGTGCCAGCAGCCAAGATCTGACAGATACGCAGTATTTT
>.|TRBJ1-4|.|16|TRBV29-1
CSVVPGQAATNEKLFF
TGCAGCGTTGTTCCCGGCCAGGCGGCAACTAATGAAAAACTGTTTTTT
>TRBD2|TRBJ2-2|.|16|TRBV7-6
CASSTTSGANTGELFF
TGTGCCAGCAGCACGACTAGCGGGGCGAACACCGGGGAGCTGTTTTTT
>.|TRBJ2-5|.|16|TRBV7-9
CASRDLGLGQGETQYF
TGTGCCAGCAGAGATCTGGGTCTCGGACAAGGGGAGACCCAGTACTTC
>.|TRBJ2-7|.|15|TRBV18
CASSPQGLQEREQYF
TGTGCCAGCTCACCTCAGGGATTGCAGGAGAGGGAGCAGTACTTC
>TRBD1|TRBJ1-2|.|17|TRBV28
CASSLYLGGGTGNGYTF
TGTGCCAGCAGTTTATACTTGGGCGGGGGGACAGGGAATGGCTACACCTTC
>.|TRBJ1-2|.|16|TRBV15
CATSRDKQASNYGYTF
TGTGCCACCAGCAGAGATAAGCAGGCGTCTAACTATGGCTACACCTTC
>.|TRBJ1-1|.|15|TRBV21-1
CASSKEETGPYEAFF
TGTGCCAGCAGCAAAGAGGAGACAGGGCCTTATGAAGCTTTCTTT
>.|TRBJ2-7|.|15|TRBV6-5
CASSYSGRGNDEQYF
TGTGCCAGCAGTTACTCCGGCAGGGGAAACGACGAGCAGTACTTC
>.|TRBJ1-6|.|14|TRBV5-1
CASSLGRQGSPLHF
TGCGCCAGCAGCTTGGGCAGACAAGGTTCACCCCTCCACTTT
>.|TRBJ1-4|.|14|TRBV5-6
CASSLTGSMQKLFF
TGTGCCAGCAGCTTGACAGGGTCTATGCAAAAACTGTTTTTT
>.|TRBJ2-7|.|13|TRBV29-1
CSALNRGGDEQYF
TGCAGCGCCCTTAACAGGGGGGGGGACGAGCAGTACTTC
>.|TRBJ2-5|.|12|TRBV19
CASRGSRETQYF
TGTGCCAGTAGGGGGAGTCGGGAGACCCAGTACTTC
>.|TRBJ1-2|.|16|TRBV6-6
CASSYSAEGPTYGYTF
TGTGCCAGCAGTTACTCCGCCGAGGGCCCGACCTATGGCTACACCTTC
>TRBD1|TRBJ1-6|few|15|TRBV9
CASSGRDSRNSPLHF
TGTGCCAGCAGCGGACGGGACAGCCGAAATTCACCCCTCCACTTT
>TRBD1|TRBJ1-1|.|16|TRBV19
CASSIVVGQRGTEAFF
TGTGCCAGTAGTATAGTTGTGGGACAGAGAGGGACTGAAGCTTTCTTT
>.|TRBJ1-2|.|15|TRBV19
CASTPGSRYNYGYTF
TGTGCCAGTACCCCAGGGAGCCGCTATAACTATGGCTACACCTTC
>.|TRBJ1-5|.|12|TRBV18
CASSINNQPQHF
TGTGCCAGCTCAATAAACAATCAGCCCCAGCATTTT
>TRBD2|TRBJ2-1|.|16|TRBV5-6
CASSRRTSGHYNEQFF
TGTGCCAGCAGCCGCCGGACTAGCGGGCATTACAATGAGCAGTTCTTC
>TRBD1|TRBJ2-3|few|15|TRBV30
CAWSVETGVTDTQYF
TGTGCCTGGAGTGTGGAGACAGGGGTTACAGATACGCAGTATTTT
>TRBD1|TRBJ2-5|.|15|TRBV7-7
CASSRDDRGTETQYF
TGTGCCAGCAGCCGGGATGACAGGGGGACAGAGACCCAGTACTTC
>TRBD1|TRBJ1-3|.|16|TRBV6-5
CASSYSGQGDGNTIYF
TGTGCCAGCAGTTACTCGGGACAGGGAGATGGAAACACCATATATTTT
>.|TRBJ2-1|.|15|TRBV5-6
CASSLAVGGYNEQFF
TGTGCAAGCAGCCTGGCCGTAGGCGGATACAATGAGCAGTTCTTC
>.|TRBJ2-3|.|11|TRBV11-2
CASSHTDTQYF
TGTGCCAGCAGCCATACAGATACGCAGTATTTT
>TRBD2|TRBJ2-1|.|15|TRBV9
CASSVDGGSYNEQFF
TGTGCCAGCAGCGTAGACGGCGGGAGTTACAATGAGCAGTTCTTC
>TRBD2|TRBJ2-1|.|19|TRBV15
CATSRGGGDGRLNYNEQFF
TGTGCCACCAGCAGAGGGGGTGGGGACGGGAGGCTAAATTACAATGAGCAGTTCTTC
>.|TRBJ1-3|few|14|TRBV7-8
CASSRRGSGNTIYF
TGTGCCAGCAGCCGACGTGGCTCTGGAAACACCATATATTTT
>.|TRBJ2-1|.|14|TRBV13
CASSLGRVGNEQFF
TGTGCCAGCAGCTTAGGGAGGGTAGGGAATGAGCAGTTCTTC
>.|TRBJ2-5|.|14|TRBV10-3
CAISERGNQETQYF
TGTGCCATCAGTGAGCGGGGGAACCAAGAGACCCAGTACTTC
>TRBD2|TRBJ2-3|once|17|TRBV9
CASSVDQSGGASDTQYF
TGTGCCAGCAGCGTCGACCAGAGCGGGGGGGCCTCAGATACGCAGTATTTT
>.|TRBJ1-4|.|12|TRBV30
CAWEGGSGKLFF
TGTGCCTGGGAGGGGGGAAGTGGGAAACTGTTTTTT
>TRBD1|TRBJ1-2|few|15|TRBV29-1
CSVEGKGQVSYGYTF
TGCAGCGTTGAAGGGAAAGGACAGGTGTCCTATGGCTACACCTTC
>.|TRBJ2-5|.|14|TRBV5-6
CASSLGTLQETQYF
TGTGCCAGCAGCTTGGGGACATTGCAAGAGACCCAGTACTTC
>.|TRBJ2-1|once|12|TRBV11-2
CASSLGPDEQFF
TGTGCCAGCAGCTTAGGTCCCGATGAGCAGTTCTTC
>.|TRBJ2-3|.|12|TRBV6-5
CAVLGVADTQYF
TGTGCCGTACTAGGAGTCGCAGATACGCAGTATTTT
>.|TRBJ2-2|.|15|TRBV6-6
CASRYNSGNTGELFF
TGTGCCAGCAGATATAACAGCGGGAACACCGGGGAGCTGTTTTTT
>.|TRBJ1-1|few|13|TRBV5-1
CASSPQMNTEAFF
TGCGCCAGCAGCCCCCAGATGAACACTGAAGCTTTCTTT
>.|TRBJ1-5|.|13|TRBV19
CASSSGVNRPQHF
TGTGCCAGTAGTTCAGGGGTAAATCGGCCCCAGCATTTT
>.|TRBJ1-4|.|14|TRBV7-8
CASSLGPAGEKLFF
TGTGCCAGCAGCTTAGGCCCGGCAGGGGAAAAACTGTTTTTT
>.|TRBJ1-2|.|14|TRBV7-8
CASSSITSRGGYTF
TGTGCCAGCAGCTCTATAACCTCGCGGGGAGGCTACACCTTC
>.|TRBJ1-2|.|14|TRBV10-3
CAISERQNHYGYTF
TGTGCCATCAGTGAGAGACAGAATCATTATGGCTACACCTTC
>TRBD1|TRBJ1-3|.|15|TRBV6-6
CASKGTGSSGNTIYF
TGTGCCAGCAAGGGGACAGGGTCCTCTGGAAACACCATATATTTT
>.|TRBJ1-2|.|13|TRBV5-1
CASSFQGGDGYTF
TGCGCCAGCAGCTTTCAGGGAGGGGATGGCTACACCTTC
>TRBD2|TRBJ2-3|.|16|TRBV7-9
CASSLGSSGRADTQYF
TGTGCCAGCAGCTTAGGTTCCAGCGGGAGGGCAGATACGCAGTATTTT
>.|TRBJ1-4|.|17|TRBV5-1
CASSLKVRDHGMGKLFF
TGCGCCAGCAGCTTGAAAGTTCGAGACCATGGGATGGGAAAACTGTTTTTT
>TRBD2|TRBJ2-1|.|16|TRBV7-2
CASSFSGGARVNEQFF
TGTGCCAGCAGCTTTAGCGGGGGGGCCCGGGTGAATGAGCAGTTCTTC
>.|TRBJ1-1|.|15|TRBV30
CAWSAPRKGITEAFF
TGTGCCTGGAGTGCCCCTAGGAAGGGTATAACTGAAGCTTTCTTT
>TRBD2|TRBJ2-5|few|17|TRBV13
CASSLGLAGPIQETQYF
TGTGCCAGCAGCCTCGGACTAGCGGGACCTATTCAAGAGACCCAGTACTTC
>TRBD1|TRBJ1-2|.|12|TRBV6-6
CASTYRGAGYTF
TGTGCCAGCACCTACAGGGGAGCTGGCTACACCTTC
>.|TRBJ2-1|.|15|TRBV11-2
CASSLGAERYNEQFF
TGTGCCAGCAGCTTAGGAGCGGAACGGTACAATGAGCAGTTCTTC